Here is one T cell receptor (beta chain) with its context. The record originates from a study of blood T cell repertoires in COVID-19. Germline CDR1 LGHDT, CDR2 YNNKEL (reference sequence). The CDR3 loop spans 13 amino acids. Losses at the gene ends were 3 bases for V and 6 bases for J; bases not matched to a gene: 4. Profiling relied on immunoSEQ multiplex PCR, and the TCRdb table lists in-frame clones only, not all of them. The table lists 50,000 to 65,000 clones, more than 70% of them singletons. Sequenced: peripheral blood. The TCR originated in a man between 60 and 75 years old with COVID-19, enrolled during active disease. The chain joins TRBV3-1 (or the pseudogene TRBV3-2) to TRBJ1-1, with TRBD1 matching 7 bases. The CDR3: CASSQTGLSEAFF. CDR3 coding DNA: TGTGCCAGCAGCCAGACAGGGTTGTCTGAAGCTTTCTTT.